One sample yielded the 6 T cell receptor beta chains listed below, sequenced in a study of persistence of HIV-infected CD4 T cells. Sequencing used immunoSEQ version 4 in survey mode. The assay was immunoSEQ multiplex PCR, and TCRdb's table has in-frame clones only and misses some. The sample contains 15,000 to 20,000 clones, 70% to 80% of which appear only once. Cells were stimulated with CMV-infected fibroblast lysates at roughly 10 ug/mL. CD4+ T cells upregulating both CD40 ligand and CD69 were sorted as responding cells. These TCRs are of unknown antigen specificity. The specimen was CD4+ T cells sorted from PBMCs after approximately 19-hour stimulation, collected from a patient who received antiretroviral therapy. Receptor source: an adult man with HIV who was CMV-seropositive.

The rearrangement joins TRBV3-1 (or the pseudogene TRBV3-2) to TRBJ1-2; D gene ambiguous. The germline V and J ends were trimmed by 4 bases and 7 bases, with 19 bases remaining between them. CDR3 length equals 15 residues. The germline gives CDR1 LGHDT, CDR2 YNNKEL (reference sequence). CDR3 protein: CASSLRSGELAGYTF. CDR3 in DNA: TGTGCCAGCAGCCTCCGAAGTGGGGAATTGGCTGGCTACACCTTC.

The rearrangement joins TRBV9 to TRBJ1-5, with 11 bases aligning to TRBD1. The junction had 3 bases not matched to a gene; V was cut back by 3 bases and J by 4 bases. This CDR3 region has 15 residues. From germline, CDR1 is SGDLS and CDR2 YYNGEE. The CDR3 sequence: CASSEGTGGNQPQHF. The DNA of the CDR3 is TGTGCCAGCAGCGAGGGGACAGGGGGAAATCAGCCCCAGCATTTT. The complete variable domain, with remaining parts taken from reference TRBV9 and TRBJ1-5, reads DSGVTQTPKHLITATGQRVTLRCSPRSGDLSVYWYQQSLDQGLQFLIQYYNGEERAKGNILERFSAQQFPDLHSELNLSSLELGDSALYFCASSEGTGGNQPQHFGDGTRLSIL.

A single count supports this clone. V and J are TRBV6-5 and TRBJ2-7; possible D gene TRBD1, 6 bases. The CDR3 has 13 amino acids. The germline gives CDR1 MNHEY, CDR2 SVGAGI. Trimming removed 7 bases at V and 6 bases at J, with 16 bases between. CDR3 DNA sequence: TGTGCCAGCACTACTATTACAGGGTTCGAGCAGTACTTC. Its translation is CASTTITGFEQYF.

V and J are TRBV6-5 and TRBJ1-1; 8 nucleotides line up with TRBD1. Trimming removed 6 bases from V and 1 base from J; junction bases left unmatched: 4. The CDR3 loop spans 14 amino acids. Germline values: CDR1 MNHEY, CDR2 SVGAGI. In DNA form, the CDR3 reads TGTGCCAGCAGCCTCCAGGGGGCGAACACTGAAGCTTTCTTT. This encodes CASSLQGANTEAFF.

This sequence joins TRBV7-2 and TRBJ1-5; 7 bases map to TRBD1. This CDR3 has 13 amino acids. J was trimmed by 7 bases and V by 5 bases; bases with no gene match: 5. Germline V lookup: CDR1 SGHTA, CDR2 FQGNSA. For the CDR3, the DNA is TGTGCCAGCAGCAACAGGGGAGGGCAGCCCCAGCATTTT. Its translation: CASSNRGGQPQHF.

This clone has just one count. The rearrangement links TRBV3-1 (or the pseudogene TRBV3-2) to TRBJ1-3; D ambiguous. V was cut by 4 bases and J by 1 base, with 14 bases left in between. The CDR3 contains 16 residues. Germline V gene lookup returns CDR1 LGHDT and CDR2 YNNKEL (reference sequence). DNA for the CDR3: TGTGCCAGCAGCCCCCGGGCCGGAGGGTCTGGAAACACCATATATTTT. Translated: CASSPRAGGSGNTIYF.